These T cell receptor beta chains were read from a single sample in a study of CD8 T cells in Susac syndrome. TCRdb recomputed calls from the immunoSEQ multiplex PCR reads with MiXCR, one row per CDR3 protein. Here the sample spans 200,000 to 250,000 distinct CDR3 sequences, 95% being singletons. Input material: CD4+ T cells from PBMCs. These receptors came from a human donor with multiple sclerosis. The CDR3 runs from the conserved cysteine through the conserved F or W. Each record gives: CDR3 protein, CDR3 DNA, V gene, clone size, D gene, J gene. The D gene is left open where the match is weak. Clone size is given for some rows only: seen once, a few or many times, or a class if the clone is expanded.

CDR3aa: CASSFSGGSQETQYF
CDR3nt: TGTGCCAGCAGCTTTAGCGGGGGGTCCCAAGAGACCCAGTACTTC
v_gene: TRBV9
abundance: -
d_gene: TRBD2
j_gene: TRBJ2-5

CDR3aa: CAWRDLVDEQYF
CDR3nt: TGTGCCTGGAGGGATTTGGTCGACGAGCAGTACTTC
v_gene: TRBV30
abundance: -
d_gene: -
j_gene: TRBJ2-7

CDR3aa: CSARPDWGVSTDTQYF
CDR3nt: TGCAGTGCCCGCCCTGATTGGGGGGTGAGCACAGATACGCAGTATTTT
v_gene: TRBV20-1
abundance: -
d_gene: -
j_gene: TRBJ2-3

CDR3aa: CASSNSFGGRDEQFF
CDR3nt: TGTGCCAGCAGCAACTCTTTCGGGGGGAGGGATGAGCAGTTCTTC
v_gene: TRBV6-5
abundance: few
d_gene: TRBD2
j_gene: TRBJ2-1

CDR3aa: CSVGENEKLFF
CDR3nt: TGCAGCGTAGGGGAAAATGAAAAACTGTTTTTT
v_gene: TRBV29-1
abundance: -
d_gene: -
j_gene: TRBJ1-4

CDR3aa: CASSPRPREEAFF
CDR3nt: TGTGCCAGCAGCCCCCGGCCCAGGGAGGAAGCTTTCTTT
v_gene: TRBV7-3
abundance: -
d_gene: -
j_gene: TRBJ1-1

CDR3aa: CSAGTEAYGYTF
CDR3nt: TGCAGCGCTGGGACAGAGGCTTATGGCTACACCTTC
v_gene: TRBV29-1
abundance: -
d_gene: TRBD1
j_gene: TRBJ1-2

CDR3aa: CASGLSGYTF
CDR3nt: TGTGCTAGTGGTTTGTCTGGCTACACCTTC
v_gene: TRBV12-5
abundance: -
d_gene: -
j_gene: TRBJ1-2

CDR3aa: CASSPGPLLYGYTF
CDR3nt: TGTGCCAGCAGTCCCGGGCCGCTTCTTTATGGCTACACCTTC
v_gene: TRBV12-3/TRBV12-4
abundance: -
d_gene: -
j_gene: TRBJ1-2

CDR3aa: CASSPPDRGQKETQYF
CDR3nt: TGTGCCAGCTCACCACCGGATCGAGGACAGAAAGAGACCCAGTACTTC
v_gene: TRBV18
abundance: once
d_gene: -
j_gene: TRBJ2-5

CDR3aa: CASSSLAGGTDTQYF
CDR3nt: TGTGCCAGCAGCTCCCTAGCGGGGGGCACAGATACGCAGTATTTT
v_gene: TRBV13
abundance: -
d_gene: TRBD2
j_gene: TRBJ2-3

CDR3aa: CSVGQLNTEAFF
CDR3nt: TGCAGCGTTGGGCAGCTGAACACTGAAGCTTTCTTT
v_gene: TRBV29-1
abundance: -
d_gene: -
j_gene: TRBJ1-1

CDR3aa: CASRGLNGYTF
CDR3nt: TGTGCCAGCAGAGGGCTAAATGGCTACACCTTC
v_gene: TRBV6-5
abundance: -
d_gene: -
j_gene: TRBJ1-2

CDR3aa: CASSYRGVDETQYF
CDR3nt: TGTGCCAGCTCATACAGGGGAGTCGATGAGACCCAGTACTTC
v_gene: TRBV18
abundance: -
d_gene: TRBD1
j_gene: TRBJ2-5

CDR3aa: CSAVVQGTSSYNEQFF
CDR3nt: TGCAGTGCGGTCGTACAGGGGACTTCCTCCTACAATGAGCAGTTCTTC
v_gene: TRBV20-1
abundance: once
d_gene: -
j_gene: TRBJ2-1

CDR3aa: CASSTQGAHGYTF
CDR3nt: TGTGCCAGTAGTACTCAGGGGGCGCATGGCTACACCTTC
v_gene: TRBV19
abundance: -
d_gene: TRBD1
j_gene: TRBJ1-2

CDR3aa: CASGIAGGLRQFF
CDR3nt: TGTGCCTCAGGCATAGCGGGGGGCCTGCGCCAGTTCTTC
v_gene: TRBV30
abundance: -
d_gene: TRBD2
j_gene: TRBJ2-1

CDR3aa: CSARVAGARRETQYF
CDR3nt: TGCAGTGCTAGGGTTGCAGGGGCCAGGCGGGAGACCCAGTACTTC
v_gene: TRBV20-1
abundance: -
d_gene: -
j_gene: TRBJ2-5

CDR3aa: CAWSPHTSLRGPRGYTF
CDR3nt: TGTGCCTGGAGTCCCCACACATCCCTCAGGGGGCCCAGAGGCTACACCTTC
v_gene: TRBV30
abundance: -
d_gene: TRBD1
j_gene: TRBJ1-2

CDR3aa: CAWTRGAGGDIQYF
CDR3nt: TGTGCCTGGACCCGTGGCGCGGGCGGAGACATTCAGTACTTC
v_gene: TRBV30
abundance: -
d_gene: -
j_gene: TRBJ2-4

CDR3aa: CASSSVAGQGVNEQFF
CDR3nt: TGTGCCAGCAGTTCCGTAGCGGGGCAAGGGGTAAATGAGCAGTTCTTC
v_gene: TRBV12-3/TRBV12-4
abundance: -
d_gene: TRBD2
j_gene: TRBJ2-1

CDR3aa: CAWSVSGVLTDTQYF
CDR3nt: TGTGCCTGGAGTGTAAGCGGGGTACTCACAGATACGCAGTATTTT
v_gene: TRBV30
abundance: -
d_gene: TRBD2
j_gene: TRBJ2-3

CDR3aa: CSASADTGELFF
CDR3nt: TGCAGTGCTAGTGCGGACACCGGGGAGCTGTTTTTT
v_gene: TRBV20-1
abundance: -
d_gene: -
j_gene: TRBJ2-2

CDR3aa: CASSLAFLAGAQETQYF
CDR3nt: TGTGCCAGCAGCTTAGCGTTTCTAGCGGGGGCCCAAGAGACCCAGTACTTC
v_gene: TRBV7-9
abundance: -
d_gene: TRBD2
j_gene: TRBJ2-5

CDR3aa: CASPPEAKNIQYF
CDR3nt: TGTGCCAGCCCACCCGAGGCCAAAAACATTCAGTACTTC
v_gene: TRBV27
abundance: -
d_gene: -
j_gene: TRBJ2-4

CDR3aa: CASMQTSYTEAFF
CDR3nt: TGTGCCTCCATGCAGACAAGTTACACTGAAGCTTTCTTT
v_gene: TRBV30
abundance: -
d_gene: -
j_gene: TRBJ1-1

CDR3aa: CASSQRLDTGELFF
CDR3nt: TGTGCCAGCAGCCAGAGATTGGACACCGGGGAGCTGTTTTTT
v_gene: TRBV3-1
abundance: -
d_gene: -
j_gene: TRBJ2-2

CDR3aa: CASSDGGYTEAFF
CDR3nt: TGTGCCAGCAGCGACGGGGGATACACTGAAGCTTTCTTT
v_gene: TRBV9
abundance: -
d_gene: -
j_gene: TRBJ1-1

CDR3aa: CASLRDRASYEQYF
CDR3nt: TGTGCCAGCCTCCGGGACAGAGCCTCCTACGAGCAGTACTTC
v_gene: TRBV2
abundance: -
d_gene: TRBD1
j_gene: TRBJ2-7

CDR3aa: CASSYSSFYNTEAFF
CDR3nt: TGTGCCAGCAGCTATAGCTCGTTTTATAACACTGAAGCTTTCTTT
v_gene: TRBV7-2
abundance: -
d_gene: -
j_gene: TRBJ1-1

CDR3aa: CSVVRAGGYTF
CDR3nt: TGCAGCGTTGTTAGGGCTGGGGGCTACACCTTC
v_gene: TRBV29-1
abundance: -
d_gene: -
j_gene: TRBJ1-2

CDR3aa: CSANRVRGRGRYGYTF
CDR3nt: TGCAGTGCTAACAGGGTTAGGGGAAGGGGGAGGTATGGCTACACCTTC
v_gene: TRBV20-1
abundance: -
d_gene: -
j_gene: TRBJ1-2

CDR3aa: CASSDGKIPKLFF
CDR3nt: TGTGCCAGCAGCGACGGGAAGATCCCAAAACTGTTTTTT
v_gene: TRBV9
abundance: -
d_gene: -
j_gene: TRBJ1-4

CDR3aa: CASSLLWDGSNEKLFF
CDR3nt: TGTGCCAGCAGCCTACTTTGGGACGGATCTAATGAAAAACTGTTTTTT
v_gene: TRBV3-1
abundance: -
d_gene: -
j_gene: TRBJ1-4

CDR3aa: CASRDEGLADKETQYF
CDR3nt: TGTGCCAGCAGGGATGAGGGACTAGCGGATAAAGAGACCCAGTACTTC
v_gene: TRBV27
abundance: -
d_gene: TRBD2
j_gene: TRBJ2-5

CDR3aa: CSAFKGHGNQPQHF
CDR3nt: TGCAGCGCGTTCAAAGGCCACGGAAATCAGCCCCAGCATTTT
v_gene: TRBV20-1
abundance: -
d_gene: -
j_gene: TRBJ1-5

CDR3aa: CSVGEGQQTQYF
CDR3nt: TGCAGCGTTGGTGAAGGGCAGCAGACCCAGTACTTC
v_gene: TRBV29-1
abundance: -
d_gene: -
j_gene: TRBJ2-5

CDR3aa: CASSAWTAGANVLTF
CDR3nt: TGTGCCAGCAGCGCGTGGACAGCGGGGGCCAACGTCCTGACTTTC
v_gene: TRBV5-6
abundance: -
d_gene: -
j_gene: TRBJ2-6

CDR3aa: CASSLTDREYGYTF
CDR3nt: TGTGCCAGCAGCTTAACCGACAGGGAATATGGCTACACCTTC
v_gene: TRBV7-9
abundance: -
d_gene: TRBD1
j_gene: TRBJ1-2

CDR3aa: CASSLGGRDSPLHF
CDR3nt: TGTGCCAGCAGCTTGGGGGGCAGGGATTCACCCCTCCACTTT
v_gene: TRBV5-6
abundance: -
d_gene: -
j_gene: TRBJ1-6

CDR3aa: CASSPQLAGANYNEQFF
CDR3nt: TGTGCCAGCAGCCCCCAACTAGCGGGGGCGAATTACAATGAGCAGTTCTTC
v_gene: TRBV7-3
abundance: once
d_gene: TRBD2
j_gene: TRBJ2-1

CDR3aa: CAWRIGLYNSPLHF
CDR3nt: TGTGCCTGGAGAATCGGGTTATATAATTCACCCCTCCACTTT
v_gene: TRBV30
abundance: -
d_gene: -
j_gene: TRBJ1-6